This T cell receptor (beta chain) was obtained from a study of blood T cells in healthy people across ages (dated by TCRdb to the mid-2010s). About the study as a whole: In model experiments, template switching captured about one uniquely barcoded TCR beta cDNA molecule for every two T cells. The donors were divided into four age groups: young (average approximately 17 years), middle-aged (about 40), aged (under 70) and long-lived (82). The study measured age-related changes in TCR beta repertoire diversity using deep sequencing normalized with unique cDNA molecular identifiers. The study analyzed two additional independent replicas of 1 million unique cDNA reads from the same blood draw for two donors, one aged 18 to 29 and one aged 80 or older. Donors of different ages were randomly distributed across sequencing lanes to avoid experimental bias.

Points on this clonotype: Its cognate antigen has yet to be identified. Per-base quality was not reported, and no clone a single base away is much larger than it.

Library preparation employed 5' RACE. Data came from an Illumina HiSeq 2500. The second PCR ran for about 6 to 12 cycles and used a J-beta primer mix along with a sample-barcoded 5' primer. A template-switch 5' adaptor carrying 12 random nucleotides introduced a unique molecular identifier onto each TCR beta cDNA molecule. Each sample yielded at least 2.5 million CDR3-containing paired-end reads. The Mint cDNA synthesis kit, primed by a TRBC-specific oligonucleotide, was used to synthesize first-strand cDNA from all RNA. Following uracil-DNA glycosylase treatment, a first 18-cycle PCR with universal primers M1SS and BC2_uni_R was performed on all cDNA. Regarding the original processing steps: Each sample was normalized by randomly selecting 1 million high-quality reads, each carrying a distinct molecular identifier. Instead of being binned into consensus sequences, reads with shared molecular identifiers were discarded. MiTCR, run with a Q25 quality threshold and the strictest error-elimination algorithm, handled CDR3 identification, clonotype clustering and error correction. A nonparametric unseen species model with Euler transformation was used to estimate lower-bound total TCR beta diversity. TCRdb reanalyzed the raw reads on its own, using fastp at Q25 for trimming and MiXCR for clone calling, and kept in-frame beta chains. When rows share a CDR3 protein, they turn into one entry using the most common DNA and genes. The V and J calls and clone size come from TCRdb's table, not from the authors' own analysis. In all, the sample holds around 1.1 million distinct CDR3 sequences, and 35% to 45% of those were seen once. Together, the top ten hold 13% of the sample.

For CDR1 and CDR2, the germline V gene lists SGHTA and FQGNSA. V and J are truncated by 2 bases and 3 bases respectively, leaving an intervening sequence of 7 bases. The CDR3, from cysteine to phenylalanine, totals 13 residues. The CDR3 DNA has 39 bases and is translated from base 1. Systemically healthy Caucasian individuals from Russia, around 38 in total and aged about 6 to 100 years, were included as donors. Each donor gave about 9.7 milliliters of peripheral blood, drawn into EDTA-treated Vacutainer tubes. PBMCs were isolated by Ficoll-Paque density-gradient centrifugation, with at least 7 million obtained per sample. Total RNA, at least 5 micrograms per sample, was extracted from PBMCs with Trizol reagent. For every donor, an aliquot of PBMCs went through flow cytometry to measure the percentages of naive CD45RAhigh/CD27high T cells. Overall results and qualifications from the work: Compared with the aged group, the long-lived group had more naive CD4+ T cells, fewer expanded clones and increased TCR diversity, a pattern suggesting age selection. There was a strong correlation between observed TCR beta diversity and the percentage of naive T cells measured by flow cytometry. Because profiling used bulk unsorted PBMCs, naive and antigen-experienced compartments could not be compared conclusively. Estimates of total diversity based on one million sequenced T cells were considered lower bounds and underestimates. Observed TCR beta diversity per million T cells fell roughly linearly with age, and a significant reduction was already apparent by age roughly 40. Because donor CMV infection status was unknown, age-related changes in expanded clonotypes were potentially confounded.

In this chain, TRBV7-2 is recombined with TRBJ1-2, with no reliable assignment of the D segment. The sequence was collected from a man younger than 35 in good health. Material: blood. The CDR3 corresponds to CASSLLRDYGYTF. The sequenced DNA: TGTGCCAGCAGCTTACTCCGAGACTATGGCTACACCTTC.